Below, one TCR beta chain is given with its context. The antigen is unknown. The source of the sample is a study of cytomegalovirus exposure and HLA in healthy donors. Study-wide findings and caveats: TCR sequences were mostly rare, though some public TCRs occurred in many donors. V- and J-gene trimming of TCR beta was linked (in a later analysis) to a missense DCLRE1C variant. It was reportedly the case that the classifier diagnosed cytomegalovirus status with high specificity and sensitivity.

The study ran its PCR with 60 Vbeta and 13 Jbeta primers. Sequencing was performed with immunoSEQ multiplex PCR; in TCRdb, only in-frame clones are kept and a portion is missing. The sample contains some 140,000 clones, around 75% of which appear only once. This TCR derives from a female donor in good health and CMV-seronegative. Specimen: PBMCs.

CDR3: CASSLVPGQGPYEQYF. CDR3 sequence (DNA): TGTGCCAGCAGTTTGGTCCCGGGACAGGGCCCCTACGAGCAGTACTTC. The chain employs TRBV28 and TRBJ2-7; TRBD1 matches at 9 bases. Germline CDR1 reads MDHEN; CDR2 reads SYDVKM. The CDR3 is made up of 16 amino acids. V dropped 3 bases and J dropped 2; count of bases not matched to a gene: 8. Full variable domain (missing parts from reference TRBV28 and TRBJ2-7): DVKVTQSSRYLVKRTGEKVFLECVQDMDHENMFWYRQDPGLGLRLIYFSYDVKMKEKGDIPEGYSVSREKKERFSLILESASTNQTSMYLCASSLVPGQGPYEQYFGPGTRLTVT.